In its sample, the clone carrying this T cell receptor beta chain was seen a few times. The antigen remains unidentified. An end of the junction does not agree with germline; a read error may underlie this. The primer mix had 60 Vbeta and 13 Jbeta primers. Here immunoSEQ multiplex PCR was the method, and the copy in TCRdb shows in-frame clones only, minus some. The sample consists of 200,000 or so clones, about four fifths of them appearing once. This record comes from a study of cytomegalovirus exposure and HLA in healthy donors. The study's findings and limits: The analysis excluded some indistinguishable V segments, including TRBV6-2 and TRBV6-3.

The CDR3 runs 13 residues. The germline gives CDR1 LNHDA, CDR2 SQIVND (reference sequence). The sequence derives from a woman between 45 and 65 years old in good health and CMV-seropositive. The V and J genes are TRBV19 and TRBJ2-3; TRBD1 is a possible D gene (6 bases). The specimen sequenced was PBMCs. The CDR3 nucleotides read TGTGCCAGTGGGCCCTCAGGGGCAGATATGCAGTATTTT. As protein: CASGPSGADMQYF.